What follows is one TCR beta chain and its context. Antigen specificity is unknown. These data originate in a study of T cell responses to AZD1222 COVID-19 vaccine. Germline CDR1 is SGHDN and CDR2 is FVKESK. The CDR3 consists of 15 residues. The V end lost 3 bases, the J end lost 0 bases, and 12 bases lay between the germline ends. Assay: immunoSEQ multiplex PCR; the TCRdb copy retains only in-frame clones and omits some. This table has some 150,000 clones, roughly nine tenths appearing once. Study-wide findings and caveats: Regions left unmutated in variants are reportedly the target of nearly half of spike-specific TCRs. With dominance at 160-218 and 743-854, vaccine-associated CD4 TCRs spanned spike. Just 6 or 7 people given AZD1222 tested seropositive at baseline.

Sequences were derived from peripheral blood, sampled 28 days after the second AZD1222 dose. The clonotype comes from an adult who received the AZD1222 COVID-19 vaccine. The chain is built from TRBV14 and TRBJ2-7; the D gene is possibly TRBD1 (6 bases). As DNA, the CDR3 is TGTGCCAGCAGCCAGATGGACAGCCTCTCCTACGAGCAGTACTTC. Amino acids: CASSQMDSLSYEQYF.